The clone carrying this TCR beta chain was detected a few times. What it recognizes is unknown. The sample belongs to a study of T cells in Graves' hyperthyroidism and ophthalmopathy. Study results and caveats: Patients with ophthalmopathy were separated from those with stable hyperthyroidism by a 13 V-J model.

The CDR3 regions of TCR beta were amplified from RNA transcripts. First-round RT-PCR targeting the TCR CDR3 was performed with the HTBI primer set. TCRdb used MiXCR to reprocess the multiplex PCR reads, holding one entry per CDR3 protein. The sample consists of a few hundred thousand distinct CDR3 sequences, around 42% of them appearing once. Graves' hyperthyroidism is called stable when ophthalmopathy does not progress within 18 months. V lost 3 bases to trimming and J lost 0 bases; unmatched junction nucleotides: 5. This CDR3 is built from 16 residues. Germline CDR1 reads DFQATT; CDR2 reads SNEGSKA (reference sequence).

V usage is TRBV20-1 and J usage is TRBJ2-2, with TRBD2 identical over 9 bases. This TCR was recovered from a woman under 30 with Graves' hyperthyroidism. The source material was peripheral blood or thyroid tissue (not recorded which). This chain's CDR3 is CSARDLAGPNTGELFF. In nucleotides, the CDR3 is TGCAGTGCTAGGGATCTAGCGGGGCCGAACACCGGGGAGCTGTTTTTT.